Detailed here is one T cell receptor beta chain. This specimen comes from a study of STAT5B mutations in CD4+ large granular lymphocyte leukemia. Germline assignment: CDR1 SGHRS and CDR2 YFSETQ. There are 14 residues in the CDR3. With 4 bases clipped from V and 7 bases from J, the junction kept 4 bases outside the gene matches. Repertoires were generated with immunoSEQ multiplex PCR, while TCRdb's copy carries only in-frame clones and drops some. The sample yields 30,000 to 40,000 clones, 76% seen once. The TCR comes from a human donor in good health. Sequenced input: CD4+ T cells from blood buffy coats. This chain connects TRBV5-1 to TRBJ2-1; 11 bases match TRBD2. Here the CDR3 reads CASSLGTSGNEQFF. CDR3 nucleotide sequence: TGCGCCAGCAGCCTTGGGACTAGCGGAAATGAGCAGTTCTTC. Combining the CDR3 with reference TRBV5-1 and TRBJ2-1 gives the whole variable domain KAGVTQTPRYLIKTRGQQVTLSCSPISGHRSVSWYQQTPGQGLQFLFEYFSETQRNKGNFPGRFSGRQFSNSRSEMNVSTLELGDSALYLCASSLGTSGNEQFFGPGTRLTVL.